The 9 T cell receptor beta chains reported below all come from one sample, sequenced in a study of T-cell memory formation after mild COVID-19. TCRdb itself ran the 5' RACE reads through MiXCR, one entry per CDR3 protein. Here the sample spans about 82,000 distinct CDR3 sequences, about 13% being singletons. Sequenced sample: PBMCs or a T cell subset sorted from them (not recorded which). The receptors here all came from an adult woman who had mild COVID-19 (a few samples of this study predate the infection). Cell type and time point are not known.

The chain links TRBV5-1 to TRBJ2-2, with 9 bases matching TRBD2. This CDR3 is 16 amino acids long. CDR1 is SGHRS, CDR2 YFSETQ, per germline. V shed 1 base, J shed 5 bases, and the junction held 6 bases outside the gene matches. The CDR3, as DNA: TGCGCCAGCAGCTTGAGTAGCGGGGGAGATACCGGGGAGCTGTTTTTT. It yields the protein CASSLSSGGDTGELFF. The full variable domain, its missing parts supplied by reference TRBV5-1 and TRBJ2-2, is KAGVTQTPRYLIKTRGQQVTLSCSPISGHRSVSWYQQTPGQGLQFLFEYFSETQRNKGNFPGRFSGRQFSNSRSEMNVSTLELGDSALYLCASSLSSGGDTGELFFGEGSRLTVL.

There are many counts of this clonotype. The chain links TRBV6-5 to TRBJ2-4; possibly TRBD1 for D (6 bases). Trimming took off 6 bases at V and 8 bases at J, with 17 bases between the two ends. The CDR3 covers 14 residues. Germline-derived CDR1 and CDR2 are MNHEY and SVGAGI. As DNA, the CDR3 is TGTGCCAGCAGCCTTGGGACATTCCAGGACATTCAGTACTTC. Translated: CASSLGTFQDIQYF.

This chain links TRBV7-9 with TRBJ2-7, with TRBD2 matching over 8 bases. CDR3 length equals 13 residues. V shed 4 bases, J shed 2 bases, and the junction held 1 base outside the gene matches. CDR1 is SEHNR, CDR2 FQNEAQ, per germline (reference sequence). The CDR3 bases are TGTGCCAGCAGCTCCGGGGGGGCCTACGAGCAGTACTTC. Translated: CASSSGGAYEQYF.

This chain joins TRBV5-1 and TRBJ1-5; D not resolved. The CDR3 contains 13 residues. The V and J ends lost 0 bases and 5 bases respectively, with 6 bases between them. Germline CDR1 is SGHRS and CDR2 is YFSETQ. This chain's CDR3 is CASSLEADQPQHF. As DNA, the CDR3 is TGCGCCAGCAGCTTGGAGGCGGATCAGCCCCAGCATTTT.

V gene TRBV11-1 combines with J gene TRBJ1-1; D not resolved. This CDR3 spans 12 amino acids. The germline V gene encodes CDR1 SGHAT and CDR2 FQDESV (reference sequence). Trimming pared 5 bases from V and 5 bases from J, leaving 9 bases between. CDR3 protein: CASSPIGTEAFF. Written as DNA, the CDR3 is TGTGCCAGCAGCCCGATTGGGACTGAAGCTTTCTTT.

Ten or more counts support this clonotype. In nucleotides, the CDR3 is TGCGCCAGCAGCTTCGGGGACTCTAGCTCAGATACGCAGTATTTT. Its translation: CASSFGDSSSDTQYF. V gene TRBV5-1 combines with J gene TRBJ2-3; a possible D gene is TRBD2 (6 bases). There are 15 residues in the CDR3. Germline CDR1 and CDR2: SGHRS and YFSETQ. Trimming pared 2 bases from V and 4 bases from J, leaving 14 bases between. Supplemented by reference TRBV5-1 and TRBJ2-3, the full variable domain reads KAGVTQTPRYLIKTRGQQVTLSCSPISGHRSVSWYQQTPGQGLQFLFEYFSETQRNKGNFPGRFSGRQFSNSRSEMNVSTLELGDSALYLCASSFGDSSSDTQYFGPGTRLTVL.

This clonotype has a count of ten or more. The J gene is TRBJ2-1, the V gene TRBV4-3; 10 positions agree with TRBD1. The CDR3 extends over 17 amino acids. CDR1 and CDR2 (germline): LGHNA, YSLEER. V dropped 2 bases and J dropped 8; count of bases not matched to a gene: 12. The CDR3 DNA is TGCGCCAGCAGCCAAACTTTAATCCGGGACAGGGGTTATGAGCAGTTCTTC. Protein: CASSQTLIRDRGYEQFF.

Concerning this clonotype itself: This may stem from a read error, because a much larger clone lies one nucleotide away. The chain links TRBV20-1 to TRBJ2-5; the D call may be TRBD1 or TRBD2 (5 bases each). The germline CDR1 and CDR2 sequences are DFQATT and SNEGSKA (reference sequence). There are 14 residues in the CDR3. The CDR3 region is CSADTGGLGETKYF. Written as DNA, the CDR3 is TGCAGTGCCGATACCGGAGGACTGGGGGAGACCAAGTACTTC.

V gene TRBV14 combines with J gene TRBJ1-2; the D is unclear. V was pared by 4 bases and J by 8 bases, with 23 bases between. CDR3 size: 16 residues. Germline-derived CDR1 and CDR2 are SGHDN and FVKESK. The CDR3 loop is CASSPHFDRREEGYTF. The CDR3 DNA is TGTGCCAGCAGCCCCCATTTCGACCGGAGAGAGGAGGGCTACACCTTC. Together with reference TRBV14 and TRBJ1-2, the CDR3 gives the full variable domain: EAGVTQFPSHSVIEKGQTVTLRCDPISGHDNLYWYRRVMGKEIKFLLHFVKESKQDESGMPNNRFLAERTGGTYSTLKVQPAELEDSGVYFCASSPHFDRREEGYTFGSGTRLTVV.